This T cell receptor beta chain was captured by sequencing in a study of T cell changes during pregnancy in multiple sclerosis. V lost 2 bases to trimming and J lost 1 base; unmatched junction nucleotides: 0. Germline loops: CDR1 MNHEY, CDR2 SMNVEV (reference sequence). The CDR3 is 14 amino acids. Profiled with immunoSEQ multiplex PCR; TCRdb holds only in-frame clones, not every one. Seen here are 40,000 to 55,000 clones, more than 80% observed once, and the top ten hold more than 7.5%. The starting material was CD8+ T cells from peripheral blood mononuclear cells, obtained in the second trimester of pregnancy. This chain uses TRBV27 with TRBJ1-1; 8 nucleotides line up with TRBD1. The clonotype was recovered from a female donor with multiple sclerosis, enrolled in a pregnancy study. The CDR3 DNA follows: TGTGCCAGCAGTTTAGGGACAGGGAACACTGAAGCTTTCTTT. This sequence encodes CASSLGTGNTEAFF.